This T cell receptor beta chain comes out of a study of blood T cells in healthy people across ages. A few counts support this clonotype. The antigen is unknown. Alongside a J-beta primer mix, a sample-barcoded 5' primer served in a second PCR lasting 7 to 11 cycles. Each cDNA molecule carried a tag from a template-switch adaptor that contained 12 random nucleotides. Via MiXCR, TCRdb re-called the 5' RACE reads, giving one row per CDR3 protein. The sample has roughly 730,000 distinct CDR3 sequences, 56% seen once. Study-level results: Expanded clonotype changes were possibly confounded by unknown donor CMV status. Significant beta diversity loss was already apparent by age roughly 43, declining roughly linearly. Whereas aged donors had fewer naive CD4+ cells, long-lived donors had more of them and higher diversity.

The V end lost 5 bases, the J end lost 2 bases, and 10 bases lay between the germline ends. This CDR3 comprises 14 residues. Germline lookup yields CDR1 SQVTM and CDR2 ANQGSEA. The sequencing sample was made of blood. V usage is TRBV29-1 and J usage is TRBJ2-6, with D uncertain. This receptor was obtained from a man between 35 and 55 years old in good health. The CDR3 reads CSVREVPGANVLTF. The CDR3 coding sequence is TGCAGCGTTCGCGAGGTGCCTGGGGCCAACGTCCTGACTTTC.